The sequence of this T cell receptor beta chain was determined in a study of T-cell reconstitution after alpha-beta-depleted transplantation in children. Study conclusions and caveats: About two months after transplant, alpha-beta T cells reportedly came from several hundred expanded graft clones. One year after transplant, T-cell counts and diversity came mostly from newly produced T cells. For some patients, TCRbeta diversity was high at day 60 because of recipient T cells and thymic progenitors that survived.

To note about this clonotype: Its antigen is undetermined.

V gave up 4 bases and J gave up 7 bases; unmatched junction bases: 7. Per germline, CDR1 MNHNS and CDR2 SASEGT. This CDR3 has 15 amino acids. Molecular barcoding with unique molecular identifiers was used for the TCRbeta library. MiXCR, applied by TCRdb to the PCR reads, yields one record per CDR3 protein. The data hold 400,000 to 550,000 distinct CDR3 sequences, with about 10% observed a single time. This TCR was recovered from a child aged 2-15 years with inherited bone marrow failure, due to receive a stem cell transplant. The gene calls are TRBV6-1 and TRBJ1-6; 7 bases agree with TRBD1. Material: PBMCs, obtained before TCRalphabeta/CD19-depleted stem cell transplant. The CDR3 region has the DNA TGTGCCAGCAGTGTACACAGGGGTCCGAATTCACCCCTCCACTTT. Translation: CASSVHRGPNSPLHF.